The table lists the clone carrying this TCR beta chain with many counts. This entry belongs to a study of breast tumors, draining lymph nodes, adjacent tissues. The CDR3 extends over 15 amino acids. V trimming: 0 bases; J trimming: 3 bases; junction bases outside the gene matches: 5. Germline V lookup: CDR1 ENHRY, CDR2 SYGVKD. Using its own MiXCR run on the multiplex PCR reads, TCRdb lists one record per CDR3 protein. In the table there are about 52,000 distinct CDR3 sequences, around 40% of which are singletons. The receptor's source is a female donor with breast cancer. Some clones in this sample may be carry-over from other donors' samples. The J gene is TRBJ2-7, the V gene TRBV10-3; 7 bases line up with TRBD2. Material for sequencing was breast tumor tissue. The CDR3 region is CAISESGGGYYEQYF. In DNA, the CDR3 is TGTGCCATCAGTGAGTCGGGGGGAGGGTACTACGAGCAGTACTTC.